Listed below are T cell receptor beta chains from one sample, sequenced in a study of cytomegalovirus exposure and HLA in healthy donors. Produced via immunoSEQ multiplex PCR; TCRdb's table is partial and in-frame only. The sample's table shows 130,000 or so clones. The sample was PBMCs. These TCRs come from a woman under 30 in good health and CMV-seronegative. CDR3s leave out the opening cysteine and the closing phenylalanine or tryptophan. Fields, in order: V gene, CDR3 protein.

TRBV7-6 | ASSLRAGMAEKLF
TRBV7-9 | ASSLSNWGEDSPLH
TRBV27 | ASAPGFSTDTQY
TRBV7-9 | ASSLDRGVNTEAF
TRBV19 | ASSIRRGQPQH
TRBV19 | ASSPQGGRDEKLF
TRBV6-4 | ASSDSPDSHGYT
TRBV7-2 | ASSLGLLVNNEQF
TRBV2 | ASRGTSGSWNEQF
TRBV9 | ASSVQGASIGELF
TRBV2 | ASSVRTGGKY
TRBV19 | ASSISGRVSYNEQF
TRBV2 | ASKPEVLGTEAF
TRBV30 | AWNERTGGGNTIY
TRBV30 | AWSPLGQGQETQY
TRBV18 | ASSPQDTGTSGEKLL
TRBV30 | AWTRDRVSLGSNQPQH
TRBV6-5 | ASSYRGREADTQY
TRBV11-2 | ASSWGSRGQGGELF